The T cell receptor beta chain described here comes from a study of tumor and adjacent non-tumor tissue in lung cancer. Study details: There were around 11 adenocarcinoma, 2 squamous cell carcinoma and 1 small cell lung cancer cases. On average, productive TCRbeta reads reached about 4.2 million per sample.

This clonotype has ten or more counts. V was clipped by 4 bases and J by 4 bases; unmatched bases: 6. From germline, CDR1 is DFQATT and CDR2 SNEGSKA (reference sequence). CDR3 length equals 15 residues. Three rounds of nested PCR, following a modified ARM-PCR protocol, produced the TCRbeta library. TCRdb re-called the multiplex PCR reads through MiXCR, storing one row per CDR3 protein. This table holds roughly 120,000 distinct CDR3 sequences, roughly two thirds found once. The template was RNA from unsorted bulk tissue. This non-tumor lung sample came from over 3 cm beyond the tumor edge. The chain links TRBV20-1 to TRBJ2-7, with TRBD2 matching over 14 bases. This TCR was recovered from a man aged 55-75 years with non-small cell lung cancer. Material for sequencing was distant non-tumor lung tissue. CDR3 in DNA: TGCAGTGCTATCCCGGGGACTAGCGGGAGTTACGAGCAGTACTTC. This encodes CSAIPGTSGSYEQYF.